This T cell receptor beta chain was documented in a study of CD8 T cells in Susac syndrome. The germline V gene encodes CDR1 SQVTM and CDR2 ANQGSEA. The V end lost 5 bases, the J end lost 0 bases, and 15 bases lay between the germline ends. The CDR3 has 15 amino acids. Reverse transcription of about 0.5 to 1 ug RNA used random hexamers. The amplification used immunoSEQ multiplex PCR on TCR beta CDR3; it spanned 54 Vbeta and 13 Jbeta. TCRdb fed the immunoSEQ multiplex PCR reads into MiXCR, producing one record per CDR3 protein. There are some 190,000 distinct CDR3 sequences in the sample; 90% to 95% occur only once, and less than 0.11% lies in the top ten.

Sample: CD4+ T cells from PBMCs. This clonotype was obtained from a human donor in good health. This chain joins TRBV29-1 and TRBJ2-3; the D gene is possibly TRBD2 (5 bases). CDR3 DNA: TGCAGCGTTTTTAAGCGGTCCGTTAGCACAGATACGCAGTATTTT. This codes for CSVFKRSVSTDTQYF.